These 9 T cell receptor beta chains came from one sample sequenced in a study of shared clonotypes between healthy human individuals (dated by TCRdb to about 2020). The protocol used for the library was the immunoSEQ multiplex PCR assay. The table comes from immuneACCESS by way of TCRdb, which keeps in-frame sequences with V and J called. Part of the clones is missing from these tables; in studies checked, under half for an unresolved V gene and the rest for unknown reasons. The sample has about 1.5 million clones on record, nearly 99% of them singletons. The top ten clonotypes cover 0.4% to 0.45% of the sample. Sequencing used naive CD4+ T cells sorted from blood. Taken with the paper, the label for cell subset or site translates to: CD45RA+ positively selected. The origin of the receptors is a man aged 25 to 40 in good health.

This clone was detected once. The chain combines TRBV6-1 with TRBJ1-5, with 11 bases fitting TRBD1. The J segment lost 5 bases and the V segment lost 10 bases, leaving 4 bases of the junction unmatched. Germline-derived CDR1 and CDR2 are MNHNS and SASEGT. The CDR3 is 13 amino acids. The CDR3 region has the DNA TGTGCCATCGCGGACAGGGGGCATCAGCCCCAGCATTTT. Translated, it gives CAIADRGHQPQHF.

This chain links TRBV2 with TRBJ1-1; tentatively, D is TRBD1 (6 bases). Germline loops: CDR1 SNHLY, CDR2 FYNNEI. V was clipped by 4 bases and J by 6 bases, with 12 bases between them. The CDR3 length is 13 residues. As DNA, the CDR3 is TGTGCCAGCAGTGGATTATGGACAGCTGAAGCTTTCTTT. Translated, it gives CASSGLWTAEAFF.

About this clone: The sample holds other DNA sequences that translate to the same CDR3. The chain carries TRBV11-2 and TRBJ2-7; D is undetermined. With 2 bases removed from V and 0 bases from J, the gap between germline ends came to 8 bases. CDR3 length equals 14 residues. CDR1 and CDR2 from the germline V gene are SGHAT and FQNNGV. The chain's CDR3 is CASSLSSGSYEQYF. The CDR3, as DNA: TGTGCCAGCAGCTTAAGCTCAGGCTCCTACGAGCAGTACTTC.

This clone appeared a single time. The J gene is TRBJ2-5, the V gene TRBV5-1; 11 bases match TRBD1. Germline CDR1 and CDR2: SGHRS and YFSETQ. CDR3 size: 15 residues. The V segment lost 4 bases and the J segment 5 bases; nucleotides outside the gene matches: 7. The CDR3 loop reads CASSAGQGASETQYF. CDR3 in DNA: TGCGCCAGCAGCGCCGGACAGGGGGCTTCGGAGACCCAGTACTTC.

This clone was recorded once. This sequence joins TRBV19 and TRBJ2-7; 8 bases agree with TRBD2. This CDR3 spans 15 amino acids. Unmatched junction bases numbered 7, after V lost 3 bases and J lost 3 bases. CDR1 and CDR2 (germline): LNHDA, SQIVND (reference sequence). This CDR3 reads CASSIGGLDFYEQYF. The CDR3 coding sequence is TGTGCCAGTAGTATCGGGGGACTAGACTTCTACGAGCAGTACTTC.

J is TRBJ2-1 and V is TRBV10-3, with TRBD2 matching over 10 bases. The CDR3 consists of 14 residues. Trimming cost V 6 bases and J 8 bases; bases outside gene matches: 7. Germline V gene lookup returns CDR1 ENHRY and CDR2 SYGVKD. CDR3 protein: CAISLGTSEDEQFF. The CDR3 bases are TGTGCCATCAGCCTCGGGACTAGCGAAGATGAGCAGTTCTTC.

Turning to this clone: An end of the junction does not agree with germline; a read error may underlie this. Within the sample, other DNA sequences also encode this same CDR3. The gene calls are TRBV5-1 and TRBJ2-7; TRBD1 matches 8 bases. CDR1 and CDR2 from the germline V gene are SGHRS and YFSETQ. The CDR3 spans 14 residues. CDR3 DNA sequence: TGCGCCAGCAGTTTGGGACAGGCTAGTTACGAGCAGTACTTC. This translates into CASSLGQASYEQYF.

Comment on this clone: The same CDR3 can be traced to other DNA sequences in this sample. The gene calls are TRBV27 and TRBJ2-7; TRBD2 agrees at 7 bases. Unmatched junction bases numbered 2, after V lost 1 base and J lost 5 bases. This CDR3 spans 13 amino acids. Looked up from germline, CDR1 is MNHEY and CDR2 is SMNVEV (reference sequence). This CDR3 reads CASSLLAGNEQYF. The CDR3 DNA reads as TGTGCCAGCAGTTTATTAGCGGGCAACGAGCAGTACTTC.

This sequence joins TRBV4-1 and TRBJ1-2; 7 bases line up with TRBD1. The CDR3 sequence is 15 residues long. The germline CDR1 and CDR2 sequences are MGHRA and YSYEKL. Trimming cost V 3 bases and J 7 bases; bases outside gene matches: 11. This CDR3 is CASSHRSLDRSGYTF. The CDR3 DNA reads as TGCGCCAGCAGCCATCGATCCCTGGACAGGAGTGGCTACACCTTC.